A single sample gave rise to the 4 T cell receptor beta chains below, sequenced in a study of PD-L1 blockade in urothelial cancer (dated by TCRdb to the late 2010s). The time point label of this sample denotes: pretreatment peripheral blood. The library was built by means of the immunoSEQ multiplex PCR assay. Not all clones reach the TCRdb copy of this immuneACCESS table, which keeps in-frame sequences only. Checked studies attribute under half of the gap to unresolved V genes and leave the rest unexplained. The sample yields some 56,000 clones; roughly 87% were counted once. 15% to 18% of the sample is held by the ten biggest clonotypes. Sequencing was performed on PBMCs, taken around atezolizumab (anti-PD-L1) treatment. Receptor source: a man aged 65 to 85 with urothelial cancer.

This chain joins TRBV5-4 and TRBJ2-7, with TRBD2 matching over 7 bases. Germline trimming cut 0 bases from V and 4 bases from J; bases unmatched to any gene: 4. CDR3 size: 14 residues. Germline CDR1 and CDR2: SGHNT and YYREEE (reference sequence). The CDR3 DNA reads TGTGCCAGCAGCTTGGGACTAGCAGAATACGAGCAGTACTTC. Amino acid sequence: CASSLGLAEYEQYF.

The rearrangement uses TRBV5-6 and TRBJ1-5; D is possibly TRBD1 (5 bases). This CDR3 is built from 15 residues. The germline V gene encodes CDR1 SGHDT and CDR2 YYEEEE. The germline V and J ends were trimmed by 5 bases and 5 bases, with 17 bases remaining between them. CDR3: CASSRGVGRYQPQHF. The CDR3 DNA reads TGTGCCAGCAGTCGGGGGGTGGGCAGGTATCAGCCCCAGCATTTT.

V is TRBV11-2 and J is TRBJ2-3; 8 bases are a match to TRBD2. The CDR3 contains 16 residues. Per germline, CDR1 SGHAT and CDR2 FQNNGV. Unmatched junction bases numbered 9, after V lost 5 bases and J lost 2 bases. CDR3 sequence reads: CASSTRTSPSTDTQYF. DNA of the CDR3: TGTGCCAGCAGCACCCGGACTAGCCCTTCCACAGATACGCAGTATTTT.

This clone was observed a few times. The chain has TRBV4-2 and TRBJ2-2; 13 bases match TRBD2. Trimming cost V 4 bases and J 4 bases; bases outside gene matches: 3. CDR1 and CDR2 from the germline V gene are LGHNA and YNFKEQ. The CDR3 is 16 residues long. For the CDR3, the DNA is TGTGCCAGCAGCCGGGGACTAGCGGGAACCACCGGGGAGCTGTTTTTT. This translates into CASSRGLAGTTGELFF.